Listed here are 32 T cell receptor beta chains from one sample, sequenced in a study of T cell repertoires in cytomegalovirus infection. TCRdb re-analysed the reads in MiXCR, keeping a single row per CDR3 protein. This sample has 200,000 or so distinct CDR3 sequences, with roughly 27% found just once. What was sequenced was PBMCs. The receptors here all came from a human donor in good health (CMV status not recorded). Some clones in this sample may be carry-over from other donors' samples.

V gene TRBV7-8 combines with J gene TRBJ1-2, with TRBD1 as a possible D gene (6 bases). CDR3 size: 19 residues. Germline values: CDR1 SGHVS, CDR2 FQNEAQ. With 2 bases removed from V and 4 bases from J, the gap between germline ends came to 26 bases. CDR3 nucleotides: TGTGCCAGCAGCTTATCGTCTGGGCAGGGGCGAATCCTCGGCTATGGCTACACCTTC. Its translation is CASSLSSGQGRILGYGYTF.

The chain has TRBV6-5 and TRBJ1-5, with a tentative D call TRBD1 (5 bases). The CDR3 extends over 13 amino acids. Germline loops: CDR1 MNHEY, CDR2 SVGAGI. Trimming pared 11 bases from V and 6 bases from J, leaving 17 bases between. CDR3 loop: CASQGGGSQPQHF. The CDR3 DNA is TGTGCCTCTCAAGGCGGGGGAAGTCAGCCCCAGCATTTT.

This clonotype was detected only a few times. The rearrangement uses TRBV7-9 and TRBJ2-1, with D possibly matching TRBD1 (6 bases). This CDR3 is 15 amino acids long. Germline V lookup: CDR1 SEHNR, CDR2 FQNEAQ (reference sequence). V was shortened by 5 bases and J by 1 base, with 12 bases between the two germline ends. The CDR3: CASSTPQGSYNEQFF. The CDR3, as DNA: TGTGCCAGCAGCACCCCCCAGGGGTCCTACAATGAGCAGTTCTTC.

This chain uses TRBV30 with TRBJ1-4, with D tentatively TRBD1 (6 bases). V was clipped by 1 base and J by 0 bases, with 6 bases between them. Germline CDR1 is GTSNPN and CDR2 is SVGIG (reference sequence). The CDR3 sequence is 14 residues long. CDR3 protein: CAWSGDTTNEKLFF. The CDR3 DNA is TGTGCCTGGAGTGGGGACACAACTAATGAAAAACTGTTTTTT.

This clonotype has only a few counts. The chain has TRBV5-6 and TRBJ1-2; D call uncertain. CDR1 and CDR2 from the germline V gene are SGHDT and YYEEEE. The CDR3 is made up of 13 amino acids. Trimming removed 1 base from V and 3 bases from J, with 7 bases in between. Here the CDR3 reads CASSLTPYYGYTF. The CDR3 DNA sequence: TGTGCCAGCAGCTTGACACCGTACTATGGCTACACCTTC.

In its sample, this clonotype was seen a few times. The chain recombines TRBV10-3 with TRBJ2-2; 9 positions agree with TRBD2. V was pared by 10 bases and J by 2 bases, with 5 bases of the junction left unmatched. Germline CDR1 ENHRY, CDR2 SYGVKD. The CDR3 totals 14 residues. CDR3 sequence: CATMGLANTGELFF. CDR3 sequence (DNA): TGTGCCACGATGGGACTAGCTAACACCGGGGAGCTGTTTTTT.

The table lists this clonotype with many counts. V and J are TRBV6-5 and TRBJ1-1; D not resolved. CDR1 is MNHEY, CDR2 SVGAGI, per germline. V was cut by 2 bases and J by 3 bases, with 1 base left in between. The CDR3 runs 11 residues. CDR3 sequence (DNA): TGTGCCAGCAGTTACGACACTGAAGCTTTCTTT. It specifies CASSYDTEAFF.

V and J are TRBV6-5 and TRBJ1-6, with D uncertain. V lost 2 bases and J lost 7, with 9 bases in between. CDR3 size: 14 residues. Looked up from germline, CDR1 is MNHEY and CDR2 is SVGAGI. The CDR3 region is CASSYVTPNSPLHF. As DNA, the CDR3 is TGTGCCAGCAGTTACGTTACCCCAAATTCACCCCTCCACTTT.

The chain has TRBV30 and TRBJ2-1, with TRBD2 matching over 8 bases. The J segment lost 10 bases and the V segment lost 4 bases, leaving 12 bases of the junction unmatched. Looked up from germline, CDR1 is GTSNPN and CDR2 is SVGIG (reference sequence). This CDR3 comprises 14 residues. CDR3 sequence reads: CAWTISGASGEQFF. The DNA of the CDR3 is TGTGCCTGGACGATTAGCGGGGCATCTGGGGAGCAGTTCTTC.

The sample holds a few counts of this clonotype. J is TRBJ2-1 and V is TRBV5-5; TRBD1 agrees at 7 bases. Losses at the gene ends were 0 bases for V and 5 bases for J; bases not matched to a gene: 2. The CDR3 is made up of 14 amino acids. Germline values: CDR1 SGHKS, CDR2 YYEKEE (reference sequence). The CDR3, as DNA: TGTGCCAGCAGCTTGGAGGGGGCACACAATGAGCAGTTCTTC. Protein: CASSLEGAHNEQFF. Based on the CDR3 plus reference TRBV5-5 and TRBJ2-1, the full variable domain is DAGVTQSPTHLIKTRGQQVTLRCSPISGHKSVSWYQQVLGQGPQFIFQYYEKEERGRGNFPDRFSARQFPNYSSELNVNALLLGDSALYLCASSLEGAHNEQFFGPGTRLTVL.

The chain is built from TRBV4-2 and TRBJ2-1; D might be TRBD1 (6 bases). Germline lookup yields CDR1 LGHNA and CDR2 YNFKEQ. Trimming left V 0 bases short and J 8 bases short, with 11 bases between. This CDR3 comprises 14 residues. Written as DNA, the CDR3 is TGTGCCAGCAGCCAAGAAGCCAGGGGCCATGAGCAGTTCTTC. As protein: CASSQEARGHEQFF.

As regards this clonotype: At one of its ends the junction is not consistent with the germline gene, which may arise from a read error. The chain is built from TRBV7-9 and TRBJ1-1; TRBD1 is a possible D gene (6 bases). The CDR3 sequence is 12 residues long. CDR1 and CDR2 from the germline V gene are SEHNR and FQNEAQ (reference sequence). The CDR3 reads CACSIGQIEAFF. CDR3 sequence (DNA): TGTGCCTGCAGCATTGGACAGATTGAAGCTTTCTTT.

The V and J genes are TRBV7-9 and TRBJ2-7, with D perhaps matching TRBD2 (6 bases). V dropped 4 bases and J dropped 7 bases, with 14 bases sitting between them. Per the germline V gene, CDR1 is SEHNR and CDR2 is FQNEAQ (reference sequence). The CDR3 covers 13 residues. The CDR3 spells CASSSVGGWEQYF. The CDR3 DNA reads as TGTGCCAGCAGCTCCGTCGGGGGATGGGAGCAGTACTTC.

With respect to this clonotype: Compared with germline, one end of the junction differs, possibly owing to a read error. J is TRBJ1-5 and V is TRBV12-3 or TRBV12-4, with a tentative D call TRBD1 (6 bases). CDR3 length: 18 residues. DNA of the CDR3: TGTGCCAGCAGTTTCTGGGACACAACTCATTATAGCAATCAGCCCCTGCATTTT. This sequence encodes CASSFWDTTHYSNQPLHF.

The V call is TRBV7-3, the J call TRBJ2-1; TRBD2 aligns across 8 bases. Germline CDR1 SGHTA, CDR2 FQGTGA. This CDR3 has 12 amino acids. The V and J ends lost 5 bases and 10 bases, in that order; junction bases with no gene match: 4. Here the CDR3 DNA reads TGTGCCAGCAGCCGCCTAGCGGGCGAGCAGTTCTTC. It encodes CASSRLAGEQFF.

This clonotype was detected a few times. This chain connects TRBV7-8 to TRBJ2-5; tentative D call: TRBD2 (5 bases). V was pared by 6 bases and J by 2 bases, with 16 bases between. CDR1 SGHVS and CDR2 FQNEAQ come from the germline V gene. CDR3 size: 15 residues. This CDR3 reads CASSRRLALQETQYF. The CDR3 coding sequence is TGTGCCAGCAGTCGTAGGCTAGCATTACAAGAGACCCAGTACTTC.

This chain uses TRBV29-1 with TRBJ1-1; 7 positions match TRBD1. With V trimmed by 7 bases and J by 0 bases, 2 bases remained unmatched. The germline V gene encodes CDR1 SQVTM and CDR2 ANQGSEA. The CDR3 is made up of 12 amino acids. CDR3 sequence (DNA): TGCAGCGCGGGACAGATGAACACTGAAGCTTTCTTT. It yields the protein CSAGQMNTEAFF.

Ten or more counts support this clonotype. The chain links TRBV7-2 to TRBJ2-5; TRBD1 aligns across 9 bases. J gave up 3 bases and V 6 bases, and 8 bases lay outside the gene matches. Looked up from germline, CDR1 is SGHTA and CDR2 is FQGNSA. CDR3 length: 15 amino acids. The CDR3 region is CASRFRDRVEETQYF. DNA of the CDR3: TGTGCCAGCAGATTTAGGGACAGGGTTGAAGAGACCCAGTACTTC.

The rearrangement links TRBV7-3 to TRBJ1-6; TRBD1 matches 9 bases. Germline V gives CDR1 SGHTA, CDR2 FQGTGA. Trimming cost V 5 bases and J 10 bases; bases outside gene matches: 6. The CDR3 has 14 residues. This chain's CDR3 is CASSTGGAESPLHF. CDR3 coding DNA: TGTGCCAGCAGCACAGGGGGCGCAGAGTCACCCCTCCACTTT.

The count of this clonotype is one. V gene TRBV25-1 combines with J gene TRBJ1-1, with D uncertain. Trimming removed 4 bases at V and 4 bases at J, with 13 bases between. This CDR3 contains 14 residues. Germline CDR1 reads MGHDK; CDR2 reads SYGVNS. CDR3 loop: CASSGQVVSTEAFF. CDR3 bases: TGTGCCAGCAGTGGCCAGGTGGTTAGCACTGAAGCTTTCTTT.

This clonotype has just a few counts. The V call is TRBV20-1, the J call TRBJ2-7, with D tentatively TRBD1 (5 bases). The CDR3 totals 12 residues. Germline CDR1 reads DFQATT; CDR2 reads SNEGSKA (reference sequence). V lost 3 bases, J lost 2 bases, and 8 bases lay in between. Here the CDR3 reads CSASYRPYEQYF. In DNA, the CDR3 is TGCAGTGCTAGCTACAGGCCCTACGAGCAGTACTTC.

The chain uses TRBV3-1 and TRBJ2-7, with D possibly being TRBD1 (6 bases). V shed 3 bases and J shed 0 bases, with 15 bases lying between them. This CDR3 is built from 16 residues. Germline V gives CDR1 LGHDT, CDR2 YNNKEL (reference sequence). CDR3 sequence (DNA): TGTGCCAGCAGCCAGCCTACCGGGACAAGCTCCTACGAGCAGTACTTC. It specifies CASSQPTGTSSYEQYF.

This clonotype was detected only a few times. V usage is TRBV11-2 and J usage is TRBJ2-7; 12 bases are a match to TRBD1. The ends lost 4 bases at V and 7 bases at J; junction bases unmatched: 5. This CDR3 is 14 amino acids long. Germline V CDR1 and CDR2: SGHAT, FQNNGV. The CDR3 sequence is CASSSGTGGGEQYF. The CDR3, as DNA: TGTGCCAGCAGCTCCGGGACAGGGGGCGGTGAGCAGTACTTC.

This clonotype was counted many times. This rearrangement joins TRBV7-2 to TRBJ2-1; no clear D gene. Trimming stripped 0 bases from V and 5 bases from J, with 8 bases between. The CDR3 contains 14 residues. Per the germline V gene, CDR1 is SGHTA and CDR2 is FQGNSA. CDR3 amino acids: CASSLAPANNEQFF. CDR3 bases: TGTGCCAGCAGCTTAGCCCCGGCGAACAATGAGCAGTTCTTC.

The chain links TRBV7-6 to TRBJ2-5, with D possibly TRBD2 on 5 matching bases. The CDR3 totals 14 residues. In germline, CDR1 is SGHVS, CDR2 FNYEAQ. Trimming removed 1 base at V and 8 bases at J, with 14 bases between. The CDR3 spells CASSLGTDPTTQYF. The DNA of the CDR3 is TGTGCCAGCAGCTTAGGGACTGACCCCACCACCCAGTACTTC.

This chain uses TRBV6-6 with TRBJ2-7; D unresolved. Germline CDR1 is MNHNY and CDR2 is SVGAGI (reference sequence). Trimming shortened V by 7 bases and J by 0 bases, and 19 bases separated the two germline ends. This CDR3 region has 16 residues. Here the CDR3 reads CASTLRAFGRSYEQYF. The CDR3 DNA reads as TGTGCCAGCACCCTAAGGGCGTTCGGACGCTCCTACGAGCAGTACTTC.

This clonotype has a count of ten or more. The V gene is TRBV20-1, the J gene TRBJ2-2; D is perhaps TRBD2 (5 bases). Germline assignment: CDR1 DFQATT and CDR2 SNEGSKA (reference sequence). Trimming took 0 bases from V and 7 from J, leaving 21 bases between them. There are 17 residues in the CDR3. The CDR3 coding sequence is TGCAGTGCTAGAGATCGGTCGGCTAGCTTTACCGTCGGGGAGCTGTTTTTT. It codes for CSARDRSASFTVGELFF.

The chain has TRBV5-1 and TRBJ2-1, with 11 positions matching TRBD2. Germline lookup yields CDR1 SGHRS and CDR2 YFSETQ. Trimming cost V 0 bases and J 1 base; bases outside gene matches: 0. CDR3 length equals 16 residues. CDR3 nucleotide sequence: TGCGCCAGCAGCTTGGTAGCGGGGGGGTCCTACAATGAGCAGTTCTTC. It is translated as CASSLVAGGSYNEQFF.

This clonotype was counted only a few times. This chain connects TRBV5-5 to TRBJ1-1; D may be TRBD1 (6 bases). The CDR3 is 15 residues long. CDR1 and CDR2 (germline): SGHKS, YYEKEE (reference sequence). V was pared by 0 bases and J by 1 base, with 10 bases between. CDR3: CASSLGGARNTEAFF. DNA for the CDR3: TGTGCCAGCAGCTTGGGGGGGGCAAGGAACACTGAAGCTTTCTTT.

The V and J genes are TRBV6-2 or TRBV6-3 and TRBJ1-1, with TRBD1 matching over 8 bases. The trim removed 6 bases at V and 7 bases at J, leaving 4 bases unmatched. This CDR3 has 12 amino acids. The germline V gene encodes CDR1 MNHEY and CDR2 SVGEGT. DNA for the CDR3: TGTGCCAGCAGCCGACAGGGGCGTGAAGCTTTCTTT. It yields the protein CASSRQGREAFF.

Only a few counts were recorded for this clonotype. The rearrangement links TRBV7-2 to TRBJ1-3, with a weak D call TRBD1 (6 bases). The CDR3 totals 16 residues. V dropped 5 bases and J dropped 3 bases, with 17 bases sitting between them. CDR1 and CDR2 from the germline V gene are SGHTA and FQGNSA. The CDR3 bases are TGTGCCAGCAGCCACGGGGCGGGGGCTGGTGGAAACACCATATATTTT. Its protein is CASSHGAGAGGNTIYF. Variable domain in full (rest from reference TRBV7-2 and TRBJ1-3): GAGVSQSPSNKVTEKGKDVELRCDPISGHTALYWYRQSLGQGLEFLIYFQGNSAPDKSGLPSDRFSAERTGGSVSTLTIQRTQQEDSAVYLCASSHGAGAGGNTIYFGEGSWLTVV.

This clonotype was counted at least ten times. The germline gene is not matched at one end of the junction; a read error may be the cause. V is TRBV7-7 and J is TRBJ2-5; 10 bases agree with TRBD2. Germline V lookup: CDR1 SSHAT, CDR2 FNYEAQ (reference sequence). This CDR3 has 17 residues. As DNA, the CDR3 is TGTGCTAGCAGCCCAGGCGTTCTAGCGGGGGATCAAGAGACCCAGTACTTC. Protein sequence: CASSPGVLAGDQETQYF.